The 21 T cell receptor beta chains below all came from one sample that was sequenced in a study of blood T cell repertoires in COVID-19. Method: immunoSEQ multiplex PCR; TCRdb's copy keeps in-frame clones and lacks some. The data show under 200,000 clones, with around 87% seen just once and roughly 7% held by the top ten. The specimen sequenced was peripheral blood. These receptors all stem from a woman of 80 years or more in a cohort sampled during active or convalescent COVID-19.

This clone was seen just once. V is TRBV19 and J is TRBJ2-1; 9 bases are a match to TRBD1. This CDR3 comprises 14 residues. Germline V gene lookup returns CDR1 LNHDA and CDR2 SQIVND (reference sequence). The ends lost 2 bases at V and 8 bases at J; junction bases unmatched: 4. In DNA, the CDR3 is TGTGCCAGTAGTATAAGGACAGGGGAGGATGAGCAGTTCTTC. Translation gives CASSIRTGEDEQFF.

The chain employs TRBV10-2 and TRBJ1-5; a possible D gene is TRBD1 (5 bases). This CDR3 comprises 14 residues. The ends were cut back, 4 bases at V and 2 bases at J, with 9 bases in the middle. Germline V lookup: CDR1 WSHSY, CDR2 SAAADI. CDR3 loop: CASSGGGRNQPQHF. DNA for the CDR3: TGCGCCAGCAGTGGCGGGGGACGCAATCAGCCCCAGCATTTT.

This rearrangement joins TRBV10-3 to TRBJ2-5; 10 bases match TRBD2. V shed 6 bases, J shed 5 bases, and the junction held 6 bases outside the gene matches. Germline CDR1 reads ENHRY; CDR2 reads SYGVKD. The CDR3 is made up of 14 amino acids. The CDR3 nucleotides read TGTGCCATCAGAGCGGGGGGGGAGTTGGAGACCCAGTACTTC. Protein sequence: CAIRAGGELETQYF.

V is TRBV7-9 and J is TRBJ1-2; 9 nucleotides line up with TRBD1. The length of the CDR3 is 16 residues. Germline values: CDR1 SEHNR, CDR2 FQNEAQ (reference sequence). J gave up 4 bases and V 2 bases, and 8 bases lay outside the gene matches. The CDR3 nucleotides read TGTGCCAGCAGCTTACATACCACAGGGGGCACCTATGGCTACACCTTC. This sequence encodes CASSLHTTGGTYGYTF. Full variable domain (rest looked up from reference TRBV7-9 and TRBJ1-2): DTGVSQNPRHKITKRGQNVTFRCDPISEHNRLYWYRQTLGQGPEFLTYFQNEAQLEKSRLLSDRFSAERPKGSFSTLEIQRTEQGDSAMYLCASSLHTTGGTYGYTFGSGTRLTVV.

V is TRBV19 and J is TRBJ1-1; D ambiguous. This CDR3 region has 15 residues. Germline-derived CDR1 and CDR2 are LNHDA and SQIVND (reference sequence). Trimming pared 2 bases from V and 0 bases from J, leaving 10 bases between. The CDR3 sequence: CASSISHRMNTEAFF. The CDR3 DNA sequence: TGTGCCAGTAGTATATCACACAGAATGAACACTGAAGCTTTCTTT.

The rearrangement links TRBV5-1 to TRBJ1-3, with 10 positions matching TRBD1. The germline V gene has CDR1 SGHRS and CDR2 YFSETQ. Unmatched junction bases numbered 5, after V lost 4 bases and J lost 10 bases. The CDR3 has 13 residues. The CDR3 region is CASSQGTGETIYF. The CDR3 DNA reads TGCGCCAGCAGCCAAGGGACAGGGGAAACCATATATTTT.

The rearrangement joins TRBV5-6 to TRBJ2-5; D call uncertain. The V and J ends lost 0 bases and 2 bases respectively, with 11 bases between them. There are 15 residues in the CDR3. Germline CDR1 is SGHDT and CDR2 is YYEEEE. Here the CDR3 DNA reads TGTGCCAGCAGCTTGGGTTTCGAACATCAAGAGACCCAGTACTTC. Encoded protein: CASSLGFEHQETQYF.

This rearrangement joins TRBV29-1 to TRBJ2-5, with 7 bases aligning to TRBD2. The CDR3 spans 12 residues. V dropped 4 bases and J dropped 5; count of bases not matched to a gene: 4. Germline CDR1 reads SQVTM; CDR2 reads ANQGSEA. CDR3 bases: TGCAGCGTTGCGCAGGGAGGGGAGACCCAGTACTTC. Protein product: CSVAQGGETQYF.

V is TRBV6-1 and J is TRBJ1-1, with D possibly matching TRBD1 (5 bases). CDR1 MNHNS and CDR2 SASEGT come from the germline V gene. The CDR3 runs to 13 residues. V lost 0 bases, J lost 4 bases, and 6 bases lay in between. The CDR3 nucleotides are TGTGCCAGCAGTGAAGCGGGGGGCACTGAAGCTTTCTTT. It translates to CASSEAGGTEAFF.

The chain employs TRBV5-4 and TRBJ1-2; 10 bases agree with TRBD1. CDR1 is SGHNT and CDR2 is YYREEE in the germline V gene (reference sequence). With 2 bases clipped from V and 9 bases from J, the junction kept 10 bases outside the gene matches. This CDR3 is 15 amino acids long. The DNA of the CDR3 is TGTGCCAGCAGCTTCCAACAGCCGGGACAGGGGCGCTACACCTTC. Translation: CASSFQQPGQGRYTF.

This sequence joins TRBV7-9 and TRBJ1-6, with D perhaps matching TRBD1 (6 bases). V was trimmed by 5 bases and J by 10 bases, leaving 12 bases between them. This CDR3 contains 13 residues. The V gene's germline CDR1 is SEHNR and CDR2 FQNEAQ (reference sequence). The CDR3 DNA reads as TGTGCCAGCAGCGCAAACAGGGACTCACCCCTCCACTTT. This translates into CASSANRDSPLHF.

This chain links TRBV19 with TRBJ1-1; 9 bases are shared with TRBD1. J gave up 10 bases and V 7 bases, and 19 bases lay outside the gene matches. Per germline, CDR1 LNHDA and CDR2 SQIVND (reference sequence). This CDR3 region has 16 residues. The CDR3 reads CASTSSWYRDREGAFF. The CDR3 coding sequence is TGTGCCAGTACCTCTTCATGGTACCGGGACAGGGAGGGAGCTTTCTTT.

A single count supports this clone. The CDR3 DNA reads TGTGCCAGCTCACCCACAGGGACGGCTAACTATGGCTACACCTTC. This encodes CASSPTGTANYGYTF. The chain has TRBV18 and TRBJ1-2; D is possibly TRBD1 (6 bases). The germline V gene encodes CDR1 KGHSH and CDR2 LQKENI. V gave up 3 bases and J gave up 0 bases, with 11 bases separating them. The CDR3 contains 15 residues.

CDR3 sequence: CASRNRAEAFF. CDR3 DNA: TGTGCCAGCAGGAACAGGGCAGAAGCTTTCTTT. V is TRBV13 and J is TRBJ1-1; TRBD1 is a possible D gene (6 bases). This CDR3 contains 11 residues. Germline V gives CDR1 PRHDT, CDR2 FYEKMQ (reference sequence). The V end lost 6 bases, the J end lost 8 bases, and 10 bases lay between the germline ends.

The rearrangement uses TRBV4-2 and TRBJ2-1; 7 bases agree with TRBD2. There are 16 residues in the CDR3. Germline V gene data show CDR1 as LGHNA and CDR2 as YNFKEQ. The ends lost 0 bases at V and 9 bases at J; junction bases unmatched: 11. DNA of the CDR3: TGTGCCAGCAGCCAAGATCGGGGTGGGAGGGCCGGTGAGCAGTTCTTC. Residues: CASSQDRGGRAGEQFF.

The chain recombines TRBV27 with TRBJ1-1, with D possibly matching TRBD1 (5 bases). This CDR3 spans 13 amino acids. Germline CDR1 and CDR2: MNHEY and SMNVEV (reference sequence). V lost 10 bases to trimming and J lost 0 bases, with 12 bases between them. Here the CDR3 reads CATKGQLNTEAFF. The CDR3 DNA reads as TGTGCCACCAAGGGGCAGCTGAACACTGAAGCTTTCTTT.

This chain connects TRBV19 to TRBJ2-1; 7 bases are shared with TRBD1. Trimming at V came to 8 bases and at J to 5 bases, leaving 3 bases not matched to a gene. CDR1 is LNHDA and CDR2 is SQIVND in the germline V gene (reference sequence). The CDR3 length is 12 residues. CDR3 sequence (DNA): TGTGCCAGTTGGGACAGAAACAATGAGCAGTTCTTC. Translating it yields CASWDRNNEQFF.

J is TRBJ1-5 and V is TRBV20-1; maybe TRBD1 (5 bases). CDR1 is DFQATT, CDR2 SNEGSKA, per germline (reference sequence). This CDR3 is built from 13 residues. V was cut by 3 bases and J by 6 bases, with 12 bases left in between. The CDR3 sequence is CSASAQGGQPQHF. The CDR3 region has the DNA TGCAGTGCTAGTGCGCAGGGCGGTCAGCCCCAGCATTTT.

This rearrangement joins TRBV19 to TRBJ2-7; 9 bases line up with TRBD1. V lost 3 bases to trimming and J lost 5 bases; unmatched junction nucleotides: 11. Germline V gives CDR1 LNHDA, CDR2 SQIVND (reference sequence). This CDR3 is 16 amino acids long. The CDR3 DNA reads TGTGCCAGTAGTATCGGAGGTAGGACAGGGGTCCACGAGCAGTACTTC. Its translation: CASSIGGRTGVHEQYF.

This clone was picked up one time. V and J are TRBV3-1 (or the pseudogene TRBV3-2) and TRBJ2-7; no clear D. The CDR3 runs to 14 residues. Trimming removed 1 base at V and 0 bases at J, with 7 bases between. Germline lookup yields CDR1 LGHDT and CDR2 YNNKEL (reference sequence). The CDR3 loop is CASSQGLSSYEQYV. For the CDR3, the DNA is TGTGCCAGCAGCCAAGGGCTCAGCTCCTACGAGCAGTACGTC.

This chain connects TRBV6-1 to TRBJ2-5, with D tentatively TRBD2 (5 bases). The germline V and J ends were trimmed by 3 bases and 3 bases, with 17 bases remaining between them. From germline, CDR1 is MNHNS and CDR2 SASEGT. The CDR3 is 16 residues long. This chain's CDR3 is CASSDHPTVEEETQYF. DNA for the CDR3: TGTGCCAGCAGTGATCACCCGACGGTGGAGGAAGAGACCCAGTACTTC.